Listed here is a single T cell receptor beta chain. Repertoires were generated with immunoSEQ multiplex PCR, while TCRdb's copy carries only in-frame clones and drops some. Here the sample spans hundreds of thousands of clones, about two thirds being singletons. This sample stems from a study of shared clonotypes between healthy human individuals. CDR3 length: 14 residues. CDR1 and CDR2 from the germline V gene are SGHNT and YENEEA. V was pared by 5 bases and J by 2 bases, with 3 bases of the junction left unmatched. The TCR originated in a woman in her 30s in good health. Material: memory CD4+ T cells sorted from blood. Subset defined: CD45RA-negative fraction. This chain uses TRBV11-3 with TRBJ2-3; 8 nucleotides match TRBD2. CDR3 coding DNA: TGTGCCAGCAGCCTTAGCGGGGACACAGATACGCAGTATTTT. It yields the protein CASSLSGDTDTQYF.